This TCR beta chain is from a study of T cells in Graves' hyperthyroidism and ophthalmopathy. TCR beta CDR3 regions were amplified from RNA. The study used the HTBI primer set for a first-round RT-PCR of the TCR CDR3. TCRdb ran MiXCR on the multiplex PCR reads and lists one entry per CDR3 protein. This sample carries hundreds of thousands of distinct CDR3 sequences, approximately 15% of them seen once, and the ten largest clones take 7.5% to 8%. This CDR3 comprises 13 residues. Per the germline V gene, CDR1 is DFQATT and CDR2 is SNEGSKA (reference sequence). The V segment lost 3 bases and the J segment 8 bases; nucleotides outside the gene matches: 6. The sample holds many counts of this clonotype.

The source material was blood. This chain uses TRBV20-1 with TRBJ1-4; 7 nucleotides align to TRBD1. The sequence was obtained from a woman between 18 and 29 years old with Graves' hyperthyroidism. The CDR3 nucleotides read TGCAGTGCTAGTTGGACAGGAGGGGAAAAACTGTTTTTT. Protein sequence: CSASWTGGEKLFF.